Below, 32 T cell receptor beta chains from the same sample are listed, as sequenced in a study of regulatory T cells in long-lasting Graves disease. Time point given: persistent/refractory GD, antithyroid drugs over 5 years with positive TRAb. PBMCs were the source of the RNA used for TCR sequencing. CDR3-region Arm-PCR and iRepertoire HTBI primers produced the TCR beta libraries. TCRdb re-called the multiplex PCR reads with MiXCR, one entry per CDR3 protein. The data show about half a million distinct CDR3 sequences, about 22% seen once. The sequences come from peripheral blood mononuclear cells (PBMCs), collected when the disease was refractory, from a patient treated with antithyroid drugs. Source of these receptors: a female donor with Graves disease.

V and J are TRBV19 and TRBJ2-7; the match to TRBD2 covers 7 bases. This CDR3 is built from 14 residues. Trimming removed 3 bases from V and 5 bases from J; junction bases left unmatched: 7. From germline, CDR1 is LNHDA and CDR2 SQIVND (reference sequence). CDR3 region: CASSIGLGRDEQYF. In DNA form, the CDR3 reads TGTGCCAGTAGTATCGGACTAGGGAGGGACGAGCAGTACTTC.

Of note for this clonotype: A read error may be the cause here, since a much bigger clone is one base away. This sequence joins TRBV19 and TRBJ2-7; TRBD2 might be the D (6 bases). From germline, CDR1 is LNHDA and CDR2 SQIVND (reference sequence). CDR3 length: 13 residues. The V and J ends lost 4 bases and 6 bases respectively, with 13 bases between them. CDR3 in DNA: TGTGCCAGTAGTAGCGGGGCGCACTGCGAGCAGTACTTC. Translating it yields CASSSGAHCEQYF.

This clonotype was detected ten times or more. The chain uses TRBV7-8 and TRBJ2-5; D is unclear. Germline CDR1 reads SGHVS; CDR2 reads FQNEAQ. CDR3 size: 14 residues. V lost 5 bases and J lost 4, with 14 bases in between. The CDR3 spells CASSPTTSAETQYF. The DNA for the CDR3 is TGTGCCAGCAGCCCTACGACTTCAGCAGAGACCCAGTACTTC.

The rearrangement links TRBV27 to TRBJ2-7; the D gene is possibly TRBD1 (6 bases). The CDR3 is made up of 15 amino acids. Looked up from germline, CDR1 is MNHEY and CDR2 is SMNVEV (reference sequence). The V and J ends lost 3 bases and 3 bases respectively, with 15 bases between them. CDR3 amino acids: CASSFAGDGLYEQYF. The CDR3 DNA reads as TGTGCCAGCAGTTTCGCAGGGGACGGACTCTACGAGCAGTACTTC.

The CDR3 sequence: CASSTIDSGNTIYF. CDR3 nucleotides: TGTGCCAGCAGCACAATTGACTCTGGAAACACCATATATTTT. The genes are TRBV14 and TRBJ1-3, with no clear D. This CDR3 is built from 14 residues. V lost 5 bases and J lost 0, with 8 bases in between. Germline V gene lookup returns CDR1 SGHDN and CDR2 FVKESK. The whole variable domain, remainder taken from reference TRBV14 and TRBJ1-3, is EAGVTQFPSHSVIEKGQTVTLRCDPISGHDNLYWYRRVMGKEIKFLLHFVKESKQDESGMPNNRFLAERTGGTYSTLKVQPAELEDSGVYFCASSTIDSGNTIYFGEGSWLTVV.

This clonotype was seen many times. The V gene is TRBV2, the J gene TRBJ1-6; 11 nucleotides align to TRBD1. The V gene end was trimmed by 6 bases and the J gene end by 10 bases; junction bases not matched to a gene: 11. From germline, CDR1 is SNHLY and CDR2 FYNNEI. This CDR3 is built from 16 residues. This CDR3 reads CASSGTGGVAGSPLHF. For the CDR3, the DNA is TGTGCCAGCAGCGGGACAGGGGGGGTTGCAGGATCACCCCTCCACTTT.

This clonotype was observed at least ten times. CDR3 sequence reads: CASSSDYRGTEAFF. The CDR3 DNA reads TGTGCCAGCAGTTCCGATTATAGGGGGACTGAAGCTTTCTTT. V usage is TRBV7-2 and J usage is TRBJ1-1; D may be TRBD1 (6 bases). Per germline, CDR1 SGHTA and CDR2 FQGNSA. The CDR3 is 14 amino acids. V was cut by 6 bases and J by 5 bases, with 16 bases left in between.

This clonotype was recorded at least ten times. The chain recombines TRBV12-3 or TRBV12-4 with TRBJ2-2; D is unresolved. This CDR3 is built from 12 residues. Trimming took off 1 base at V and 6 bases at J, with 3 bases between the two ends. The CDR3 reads CASSLDPGELFF. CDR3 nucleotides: TGTGCCAGCAGTTTAGATCCCGGGGAGCTGTTTTTT.

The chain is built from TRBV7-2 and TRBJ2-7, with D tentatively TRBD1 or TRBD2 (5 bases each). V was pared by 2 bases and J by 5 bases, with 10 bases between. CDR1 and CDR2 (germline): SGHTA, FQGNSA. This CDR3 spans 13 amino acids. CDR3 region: CASSLSSGHEQYF. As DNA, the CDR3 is TGTGCCAGCAGCTTATCTTCGGGGCACGAGCAGTACTTC.

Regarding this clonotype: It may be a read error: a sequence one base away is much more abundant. CDR3 sequence: CASNLALALHF. The CDR3 nucleotides are TGTGCCAGCAATTTAGCTCTTGCCCTCCACTTT. V and J are TRBV28 and TRBJ1-6, with D hard to call. Germline lookup yields CDR1 MDHEN and CDR2 SYDVKM. There are 11 residues in the CDR3.

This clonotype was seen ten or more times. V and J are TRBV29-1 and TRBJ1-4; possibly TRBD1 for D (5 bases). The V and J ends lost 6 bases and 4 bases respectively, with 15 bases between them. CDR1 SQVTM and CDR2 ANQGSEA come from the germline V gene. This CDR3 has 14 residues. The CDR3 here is CSVVDSTINEKLFF. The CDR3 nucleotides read TGCAGCGTGGTCGACAGTACAATTAATGAAAAACTGTTTTTT.

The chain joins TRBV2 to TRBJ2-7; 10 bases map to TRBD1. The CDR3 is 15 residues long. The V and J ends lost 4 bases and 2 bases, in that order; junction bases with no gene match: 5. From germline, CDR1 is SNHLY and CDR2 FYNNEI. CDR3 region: CASSGSGTGAYEQYF. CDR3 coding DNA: TGTGCCAGCAGTGGATCGGGGACAGGGGCCTACGAGCAGTACTTC.

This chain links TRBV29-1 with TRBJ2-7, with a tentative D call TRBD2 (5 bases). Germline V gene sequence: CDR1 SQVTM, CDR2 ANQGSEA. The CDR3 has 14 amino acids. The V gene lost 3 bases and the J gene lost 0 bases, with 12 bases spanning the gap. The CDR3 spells CSVEGGRCSYEQYF. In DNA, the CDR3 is TGCAGCGTTGAGGGTGGGAGATGCTCCTACGAGCAGTACTTC.

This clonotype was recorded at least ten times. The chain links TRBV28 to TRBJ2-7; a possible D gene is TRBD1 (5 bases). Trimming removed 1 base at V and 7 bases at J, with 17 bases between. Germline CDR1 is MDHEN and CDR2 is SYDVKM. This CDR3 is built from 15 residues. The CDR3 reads CASSLSKTQGLEQYF. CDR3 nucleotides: TGTGCCAGCAGTTTATCGAAGACGCAGGGCCTGGAGCAGTACTTC. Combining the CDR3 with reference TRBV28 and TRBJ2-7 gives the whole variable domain DVKVTQSSRYLVKRTGEKVFLECVQDMDHENMFWYRQDPGLGLRLIYFSYDVKMKEKGDIPEGYSVSREKKERFSLILESASTNQTSMYLCASSLSKTQGLEQYFGPGTRLTVT.

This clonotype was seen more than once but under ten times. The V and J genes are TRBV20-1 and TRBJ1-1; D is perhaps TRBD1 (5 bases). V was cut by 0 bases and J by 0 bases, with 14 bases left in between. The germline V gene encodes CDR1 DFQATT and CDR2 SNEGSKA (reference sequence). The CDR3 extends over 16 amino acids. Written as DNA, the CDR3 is TGCAGTGCTAGAGAGTTTGACGCGGGGCTGAACACTGAAGCTTTCTTT. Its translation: CSAREFDAGLNTEAFF.

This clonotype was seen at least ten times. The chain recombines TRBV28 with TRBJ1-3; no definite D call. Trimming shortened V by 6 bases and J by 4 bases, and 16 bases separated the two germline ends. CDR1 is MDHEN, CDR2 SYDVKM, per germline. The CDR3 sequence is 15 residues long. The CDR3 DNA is TGTGCCAGCAGCCTTAATACAGATTTCGGAAACACCATATATTTT. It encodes CASSLNTDFGNTIYF.

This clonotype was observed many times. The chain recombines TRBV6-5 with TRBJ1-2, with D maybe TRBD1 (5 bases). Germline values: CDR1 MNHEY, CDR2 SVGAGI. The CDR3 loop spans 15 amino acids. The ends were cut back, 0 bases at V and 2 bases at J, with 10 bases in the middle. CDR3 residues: CASSYSGGPNYGYTF. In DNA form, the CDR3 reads TGTGCCAGCAGTTACTCGGGGGGACCCAACTATGGCTACACCTTC.

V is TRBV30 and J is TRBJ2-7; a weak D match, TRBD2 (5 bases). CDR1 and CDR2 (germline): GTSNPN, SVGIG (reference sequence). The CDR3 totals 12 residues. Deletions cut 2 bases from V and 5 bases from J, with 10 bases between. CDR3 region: CAWSPSWDEQYF. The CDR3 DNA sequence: TGTGCCTGGAGTCCTAGCTGGGACGAGCAGTACTTC. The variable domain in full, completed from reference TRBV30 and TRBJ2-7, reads SQTIHQWPATLVQPVGSPLSLECTVEGTSNPNLYWYRQAAGRGLQLLFYSVGIGQISSEVPQNLSASRPQDRQFILSSKKLLLSDSGFYLCAWSPSWDEQYFGPGTRLTVT.

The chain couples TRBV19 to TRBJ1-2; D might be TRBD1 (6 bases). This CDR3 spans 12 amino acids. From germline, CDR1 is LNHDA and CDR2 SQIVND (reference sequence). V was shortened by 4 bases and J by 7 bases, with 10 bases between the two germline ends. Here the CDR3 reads CASSTATGGYTF. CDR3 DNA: TGTGCCAGTAGTACCGCGACAGGTGGCTACACCTTC.

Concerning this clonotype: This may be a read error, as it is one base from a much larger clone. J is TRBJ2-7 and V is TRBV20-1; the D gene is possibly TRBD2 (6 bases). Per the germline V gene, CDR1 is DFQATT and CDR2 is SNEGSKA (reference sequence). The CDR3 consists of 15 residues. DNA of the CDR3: TGCAGTGCTAGGGTCGTCGATAGCGGAACCTACGGGCAGTACTTC. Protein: CSARVVDSGTYGQYF.

CDR3 bases: TGTGCCAGCAGTAGGTCCTTCGGGAGGGTCCCGGATACGCAGTATTTT. It yields the protein CASSRSFGRVPDTQYF. The chain couples TRBV28 to TRBJ2-3, with 8 bases aligning to TRBD2. CDR1 is MDHEN, CDR2 SYDVKM, per germline. The length of the CDR3 is 16 residues. V shed 5 bases and J 6 bases; nucleotides not matched to a gene: 13.

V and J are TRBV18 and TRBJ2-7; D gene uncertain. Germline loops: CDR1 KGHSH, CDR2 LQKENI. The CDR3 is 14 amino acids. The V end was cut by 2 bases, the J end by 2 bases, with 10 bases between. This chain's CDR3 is CASSPRTPTYEQYF. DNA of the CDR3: TGTGCCAGCTCACCAAGGACCCCCACCTACGAGCAGTACTTC. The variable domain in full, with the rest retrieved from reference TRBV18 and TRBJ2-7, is NAGVMQNPRHLVRRRGQEARLRCSPMKGHSHVYWYRQLPEEGLKFMVYLQKENIIDESGMPKERFSAEFPKEGPSILRIQQVVRGDSAAYFCASSPRTPTYEQYFGPGTRLTVT.

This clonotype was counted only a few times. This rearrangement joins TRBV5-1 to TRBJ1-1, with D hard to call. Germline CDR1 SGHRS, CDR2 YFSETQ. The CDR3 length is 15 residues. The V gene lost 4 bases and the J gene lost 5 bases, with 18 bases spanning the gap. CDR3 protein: CASSIERAEETEAFF. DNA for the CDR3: TGCGCCAGCAGCATCGAGAGGGCAGAGGAGACTGAAGCTTTCTTT.

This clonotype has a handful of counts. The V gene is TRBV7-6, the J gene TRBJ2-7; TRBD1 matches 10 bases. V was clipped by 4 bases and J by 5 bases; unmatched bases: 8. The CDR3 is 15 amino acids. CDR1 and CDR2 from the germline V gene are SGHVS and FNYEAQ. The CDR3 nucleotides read TGTGCCAGCAGCTCTTTCAGACAGGGGGCTCACGAGCAGTACTTC. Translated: CASSSFRQGAHEQYF. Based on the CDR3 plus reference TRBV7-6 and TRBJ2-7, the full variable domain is GAGVSQSPRYKVTKRGQDVALRCDPISGHVSLYWYRQALGQGPEFLTYFNYEAQQDKSGLPNDRFSAERPEGSISTLTIQRTEQRDSAMYRCASSSFRQGAHEQYFGPGTRLTVT.

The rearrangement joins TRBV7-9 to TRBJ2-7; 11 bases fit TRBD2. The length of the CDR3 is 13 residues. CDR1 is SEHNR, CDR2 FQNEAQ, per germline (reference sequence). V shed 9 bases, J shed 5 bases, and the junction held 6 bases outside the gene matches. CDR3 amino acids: CASSTSGTHEQYF. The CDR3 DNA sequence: TGTGCCAGTTCGACTAGCGGGACCCACGAGCAGTACTTC. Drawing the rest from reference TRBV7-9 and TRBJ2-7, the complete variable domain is DTGVSQNPRHKITKRGQNVTFRCDPISEHNRLYWYRQTLGQGPEFLTYFQNEAQLEKSRLLSDRFSAERPKGSFSTLEIQRTEQGDSAMYLCASSTSGTHEQYFGPGTRLTVT.

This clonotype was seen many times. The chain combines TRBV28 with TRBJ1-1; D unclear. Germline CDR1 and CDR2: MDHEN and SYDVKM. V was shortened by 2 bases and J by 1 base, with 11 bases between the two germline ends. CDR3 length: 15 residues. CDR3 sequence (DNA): TGTGCCAGCAGTTTAATTCGCCAGCCGAACACTGAAGCTTTCTTT. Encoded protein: CASSLIRQPNTEAFF.

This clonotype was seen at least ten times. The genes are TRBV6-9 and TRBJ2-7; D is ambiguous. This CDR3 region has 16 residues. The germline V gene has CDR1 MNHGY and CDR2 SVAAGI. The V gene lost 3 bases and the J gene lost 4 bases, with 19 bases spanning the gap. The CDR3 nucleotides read TGTGCCAGCAGTTACTCCGGCCCACCCGGGTTATACGAGCAGTACTTC. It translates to CASSYSGPPGLYEQYF.

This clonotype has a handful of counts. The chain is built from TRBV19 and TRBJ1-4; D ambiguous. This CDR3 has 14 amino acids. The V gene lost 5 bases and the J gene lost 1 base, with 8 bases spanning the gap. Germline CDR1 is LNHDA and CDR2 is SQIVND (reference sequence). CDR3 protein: CASSRTETNEKLFF. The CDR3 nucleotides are TGTGCCAGTAGTCGGACGGAAACTAATGAAAAACTGTTTTTT. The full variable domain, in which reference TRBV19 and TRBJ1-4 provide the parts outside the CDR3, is DGGITQSPKYLFRKEGQNVTLSCEQNLNHDAMYWYRQDPGQGLRLIYYSQIVNDFQKGDIAEGYSVSREKKESFPLTVTSAQKNPTAFYLCASSRTETNEKLFFGSGTQLSVL.

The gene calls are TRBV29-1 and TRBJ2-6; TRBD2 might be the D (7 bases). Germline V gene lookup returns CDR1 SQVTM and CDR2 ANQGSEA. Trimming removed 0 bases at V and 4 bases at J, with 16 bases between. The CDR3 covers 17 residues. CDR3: CSVEDPPRGPGANVLTF. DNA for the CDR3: TGCAGCGTTGAAGATCCCCCGCGGGGGCCCGGGGCCAACGTCCTGACTTTC.

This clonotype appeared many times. CDR3 in DNA: TGCAGTGCTAGAGGTCATGGGGCAGGGGCCATGTGGCGATATGGCTACACCTTC. It codes for CSARGHGAGAMWRYGYTF. The chain joins TRBV20-1 to TRBJ1-2; a possible D gene is TRBD1 (6 bases). V lost 1 base, J lost 5 bases, and 26 bases lay in between. CDR3 size: 18 residues. The germline V gene has CDR1 DFQATT and CDR2 SNEGSKA (reference sequence).

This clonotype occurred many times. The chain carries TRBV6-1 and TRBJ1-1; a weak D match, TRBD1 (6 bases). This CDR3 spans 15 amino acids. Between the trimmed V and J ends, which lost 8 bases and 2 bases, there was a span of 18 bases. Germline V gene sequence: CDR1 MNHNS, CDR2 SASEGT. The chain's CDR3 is CASSRGAVLNTEAFF. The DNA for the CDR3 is TGTGCCAGCTCGCGGGGGGCGGTTTTAAACACTGAAGCTTTCTTT.

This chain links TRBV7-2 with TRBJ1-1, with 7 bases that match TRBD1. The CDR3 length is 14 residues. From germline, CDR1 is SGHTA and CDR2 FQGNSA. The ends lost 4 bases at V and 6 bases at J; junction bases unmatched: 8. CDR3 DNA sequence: TGTGCCAGCAGCTCTGACAGGGTATCCGCTGAAGCTTTCTTT. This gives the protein CASSSDRVSAEAFF.